The next 32 T cell receptor beta chains were all read from a single sample in a study of blood T cells in healthy people across ages. PCR was performed a second time for about 7 to 12 cycles using a sample-barcoded 5' primer and a J-beta primer mix. TCRdb reprocessed the 5' RACE reads with MiXCR, giving one entry per CDR3 protein. This sample carries 1.5 million or so distinct CDR3 sequences, about 40% of them seen once, and the ten largest clones take less than 8%. Sequenced material: blood. The receptors derive from a woman aged 18-29 years in good health.

This clonotype showed up many times. The V call is TRBV5-5, the J call TRBJ2-1; D not certain. Germline V CDR1 and CDR2: SGHKS, YYEKEE (reference sequence). V was cut by 0 bases and J by 2 bases, with 6 bases left in between. This CDR3 is built from 14 residues. The DNA for the CDR3 is TGTGCCAGCAGCTTGGAGCCAGCCTACAATGAGCAGTTCTTC. It is translated as CASSLEPAYNEQFF.

The J gene is TRBJ1-3, the V gene TRBV6-1; no reliable D call. Germline V CDR1 and CDR2: MNHNS, SASEGT. Trimming took off 1 base at V and 4 bases at J, with 11 bases between the two ends. This CDR3 spans 15 amino acids. The CDR3 DNA reads TGTGCCAGCAGTGAAGATCCAAGGTGGGGAAACACCATATATTTT. Its translation is CASSEDPRWGNTIYF.

The rearrangement joins TRBV30 to TRBJ1-1; D not resolved. The germline V and J ends were trimmed by 0 bases and 1 base, with 6 bases remaining between them. The CDR3 spans 13 residues. Germline V gene lookup returns CDR1 GTSNPN and CDR2 SVGIG (reference sequence). Written as DNA, the CDR3 is TGTGCCTGGAGTGTAGGACCGAACACTGAAGCTTTCTTT. It specifies CAWSVGPNTEAFF.

The CDR3 reads CSVLNFFWETQYF. The CDR3 DNA is TGCAGCGTTCTTAACTTTTTTTGGGAGACCCAGTACTTC. V gene TRBV29-1 combines with J gene TRBJ2-5; D is ambiguous. From germline, CDR1 is SQVTM and CDR2 ANQGSEA. The CDR3 spans 13 residues. V dropped 5 bases and J dropped 5 bases, with 15 bases sitting between them. Together with reference TRBV29-1 and TRBJ2-5, the CDR3 gives the full variable domain: SAVISQKPSRDICQRGTSLTIQCQVDSQVTMMFWYRQQPGQSLTLIATANQGSEATYESGFVIDKFPISRPNLTFSTLTVSNMSPEDSSIYLCSVLNFFWETQYFGPGTRLLVL.

This clonotype appeared a few times. This CDR3 reads CASSPPEGHTQYF. In DNA form, the CDR3 reads TGTGCCAGCAGCCCCCCGGAGGGGCATACGCAGTATTTT. The J gene is TRBJ2-3, the V gene TRBV7-9, with D perhaps matching TRBD2 (6 bases). Germline values: CDR1 SEHNR, CDR2 FQNEAQ (reference sequence). The CDR3 has 13 residues. Trimming left V 5 bases short and J 7 bases short, with 13 bases between.

This clonotype appeared a few times. The chain combines TRBV5-1 with TRBJ2-7; D might be TRBD2 (5 bases). The CDR3 has 18 amino acids. V was shortened by 0 bases and J by 3 bases, with 22 bases between the two germline ends. Germline V gene lookup returns CDR1 SGHRS and CDR2 YFSETQ. CDR3 protein: CASSLEGRRAAEHYEQYF. The CDR3, as DNA: TGCGCCAGCAGCTTGGAGGGCCGGAGAGCAGCGGAGCACTACGAGCAGTACTTC.

There are many counts of this clonotype. V and J are TRBV9 and TRBJ2-2; 11 nucleotides line up with TRBD2. After removal of 2 bases from V and 0 bases from J, the junction contained 3 bases not matched to a gene. Germline assignment: CDR1 SGDLS and CDR2 YYNGEE. The CDR3 sequence is 17 residues long. CDR3 region: CASSVGTSGANTGELFF. In DNA, the CDR3 is TGTGCCAGCAGCGTTGGGACTAGCGGAGCGAACACCGGGGAGCTGTTTTTT.

This clonotype has just a few counts. The chain carries TRBV25-1 and TRBJ2-3; 7 bases are a match to TRBD2. The germline V gene has CDR1 MGHDK and CDR2 SYGVNS. The length of the CDR3 is 16 residues. The trim removed 3 bases at V and 2 bases at J, leaving 8 bases unmatched. This chain's CDR3 is CASSERASGLTDTQYF. CDR3 coding DNA: TGTGCCAGCAGTGAGAGGGCTAGCGGACTCACAGATACGCAGTATTTT.

This clonotype was counted a few times. The J gene is TRBJ1-5, the V gene TRBV7-6; 7 bases are a match to TRBD1. The CDR3 extends over 17 amino acids. The junction had 10 bases not matched to a gene; V was cut back by 3 bases and J by 2 bases. Germline values: CDR1 SGHVS, CDR2 FNYEAQ. The CDR3 sequence is CASSFDREDEGNQPQHF. In DNA form, the CDR3 reads TGTGCCAGCAGCTTCGACAGGGAGGACGAGGGCAATCAGCCCCAGCATTTT.

This clonotype was counted at least ten times. The rearrangement links TRBV20-1 to TRBJ2-7; 8 bases agree with TRBD1. This CDR3 is built from 12 residues. The J segment lost 3 bases and the V segment lost 3 bases, leaving 1 base of the junction unmatched. Germline-derived CDR1 and CDR2 are DFQATT and SNEGSKA (reference sequence). The CDR3 loop is CSASGQGYEQYF. The CDR3 nucleotides read TGCAGTGCTAGCGGACAGGGCTACGAGCAGTACTTC.

This clonotype was recorded a few times. The chain employs TRBV20-1 and TRBJ2-1, with D hard to call. V gave up 1 base and J gave up 2 bases, with 3 bases separating them. The CDR3 sequence is 12 residues long. The V gene's germline CDR1 is DFQATT and CDR2 SNEGSKA (reference sequence). The DNA of the CDR3 is TGCAGTGCTAGAGTTCCCTACAATGAGCAGTTCTTC. Its protein product is CSARVPYNEQFF.

The chain couples TRBV7-7 to TRBJ2-1, with D possibly TRBD2 on 6 matching bases. This CDR3 spans 18 amino acids. Germline CDR1 and CDR2: SSHAT and FNYEAQ (reference sequence). V lost 2 bases and J lost 0, with 17 bases in between. CDR3 bases: TGTGCCAGCAGCTTAATCCCCTCCGGGGGAGGCTCCTACAATGAGCAGTTCTTC. The encoded protein is CASSLIPSGGGSYNEQFF. Using reference TRBV7-7 and TRBJ2-1 for the parts outside the CDR3, the full variable domain is GAGVSQSPRYKVTKRGQDVTLRCDPISSHATLYWYQQALGQGPEFLTYFNYEAQPDKSGLPSDRFSAERPEGSISTLTIQRTEQRDSAMYRCASSLIPSGGGSYNEQFFGPGTRLTVL.

This clonotype was seen more than once but under ten times. The CDR3 DNA follows: TGCAGTGCTAGAGATCAGACAGGGGGCTTTGGCTACACCTTC. Residues: CSARDQTGGFGYTF. This rearrangement joins TRBV20-1 to TRBJ1-2, with 10 positions matching TRBD1. The CDR3 runs to 14 residues. The germline V gene encodes CDR1 DFQATT and CDR2 SNEGSKA (reference sequence). J gave up 7 bases and V 0 bases, and 5 bases lay outside the gene matches.

The sample holds a few counts of this clonotype. V and J are TRBV10-3 and TRBJ1-2; 7 positions agree with TRBD1. Germline assignment: CDR1 ENHRY and CDR2 SYGVKD. The CDR3 runs to 17 residues. With V trimmed by 0 bases and J by 5 bases, 12 bases remained unmatched. In nucleotides, the CDR3 is TGTGCCATCAGTGAGTCAGACGATAGGGACAGCATTTATGGCTACACCTTC. Translating gives CAISESDDRDSIYGYTF.

The CDR3 spells CSASSRTGTGSTDTQYF. CDR3 nucleotide sequence: TGCAGTGCTAGTTCCCGTACAGGGACGGGGAGCACAGATACGCAGTATTTT. This chain uses TRBV20-1 with TRBJ2-3, with a weak D call TRBD1 (6 bases). The germline V and J ends were trimmed by 3 bases and 0 bases, with 19 bases remaining between them. The CDR3 has 17 amino acids. Germline CDR1 DFQATT, CDR2 SNEGSKA (reference sequence).

This rearrangement joins TRBV27 to TRBJ2-3; D gene ambiguous. Germline V gives CDR1 MNHEY, CDR2 SMNVEV (reference sequence). This CDR3 comprises 16 residues. The ends were cut back, 3 bases at V and 0 bases at J, with 13 bases in the middle. The CDR3, as DNA: TGTGCCAGCAGTTTCCTGGGTAGTGAGAGCACAGATACGCAGTATTTT. Protein sequence: CASSFLGSESTDTQYF.

This clonotype was seen at least ten times. This chain joins TRBV6-5 and TRBJ2-7; 11 nucleotides align to TRBD2. CDR3 length: 16 residues. Germline-derived CDR1 and CDR2 are MNHEY and SVGAGI. J gave up 2 bases and V 0 bases, and 3 bases lay outside the gene matches. The CDR3: CASSYSLAGGTYEQYF. The CDR3 bases are TGTGCCAGCAGTTACTCGTTAGCGGGGGGGACCTACGAGCAGTACTTC.

This clonotype was picked up a small number of times. The rearrangement joins TRBV27 to TRBJ2-7; D ambiguous. CDR3 size: 16 residues. V dropped 0 bases and J dropped 7 bases, with 19 bases sitting between them. In germline, CDR1 is MNHEY, CDR2 SMNVEV (reference sequence). This chain's CDR3 is CASSLSGWGTYNEQYF. CDR3 coding DNA: TGTGCCAGCAGTTTATCGGGGTGGGGAACCTACAATGAGCAGTACTTC.

About this clonotype: At one boundary the junction diverges from the germline segment, which might be a read error. CDR3 amino acids: CASSLDSGTRGYTF. The CDR3 region has the DNA TGTGCCAGCAGCTTGGACAGTGGGACCAGAGGCTACACCTTC. The chain couples TRBV5-1 to TRBJ1-2; D perhaps matches TRBD1 (6 bases). The CDR3 has 14 residues. From germline, CDR1 is SGHRS and CDR2 YFSETQ.

This clonotype was seen more than once but under ten times. The chain couples TRBV20-1 to TRBJ2-3, with 11 positions matching TRBD2. J gave up 4 bases and V 6 bases, and 15 bases lay outside the gene matches. The CDR3 covers 17 residues. Germline values: CDR1 DFQATT, CDR2 SNEGSKA (reference sequence). In DNA, the CDR3 is TGCAGTGCCAGGGGTCTAGCGGGGGGCCTCTCCCCAGATACGCAGTATTTT. This gives the protein CSARGLAGGLSPDTQYF.

The chain is built from TRBV19 and TRBJ1-6; D gene ambiguous. CDR1 is LNHDA, CDR2 SQIVND, per germline (reference sequence). V gave up 6 bases and J gave up 5 bases, with 17 bases separating them. This CDR3 is 16 amino acids long. CDR3 DNA sequence: TGTGCCAGTAGAAGGAACGGCCTCGGGGATAATTCACCCCTCCACTTT. It encodes CASRRNGLGDNSPLHF.

V gene TRBV2 combines with J gene TRBJ2-5, with D perhaps TRBD2 (5 bases). The last part of the DNA fits TRBJ2-7 better; the J call may be wrong. There are 13 residues in the CDR3. CDR1 is SNHLY, CDR2 FYNNEI, per germline. CDR3 DNA: TGTGCCAGCTTGCTTGGAGGCCCCCACGAGCAGTACTTC. Protein sequence: CASLLGGPHEQYF.

The V gene is TRBV5-1, the J gene TRBJ2-5, with D unclear. Germline lookup yields CDR1 SGHRS and CDR2 YFSETQ. The CDR3 has 12 amino acids. With 5 bases removed from V and 1 base from J, the gap between germline ends came to 6 bases. CDR3 in DNA: TGCGCCAGCAGTGAGTGCCAAGAGACCCAGTACTTC. This sequence encodes CASSECQETQYF. The full variable domain, its missing parts supplied by reference TRBV5-1 and TRBJ2-5, is KAGVTQTPRYLIKTRGQQVTLSCSPISGHRSVSWYQQTPGQGLQFLFEYFSETQRNKGNFPGRFSGRQFSNSRSEMNVSTLELGDSALYLCASSECQETQYFGPGTRLLVL.

This clonotype was seen repeatedly, ten times or more. The chain combines TRBV3-1 with TRBJ2-1; D ambiguous. This CDR3 contains 11 residues. The V end lost 3 bases, the J end lost 3 bases, and 0 bases lay between the germline ends. The germline gives CDR1 LGHDT, CDR2 YNNKEL (reference sequence). This CDR3 reads CASSHYNEQFF. CDR3 coding DNA: TGTGCCAGCAGCCACTACAATGAGCAGTTCTTC.

The chain is built from TRBV7-9 and TRBJ2-3; either TRBD1 or TRBD2 may fit D (6 bases each). Looked up from germline, CDR1 is SEHNR and CDR2 is FQNEAQ (reference sequence). This CDR3 spans 16 amino acids. The ends were cut back, 5 bases at V and 3 bases at J, with 18 bases in the middle. The CDR3 protein is CASSRTGGQPTDTQYF. The CDR3 nucleotides are TGTGCCAGCAGCAGGACTGGGGGGCAGCCGACAGATACGCAGTATTTT.

The table lists this clonotype with a few counts. This chain uses TRBV2 with TRBJ1-1; a weak D match, TRBD1 (6 bases). CDR1 is SNHLY, CDR2 FYNNEI, per germline. The CDR3 is made up of 13 amino acids. Trimming left V 6 bases short and J 3 bases short, with 11 bases between. The CDR3, as DNA: TGTGCCAGCAGGTCCTCAGGGGACACTGAAGCTTTCTTT. It codes for CASRSSGDTEAFF. Variable domain in full (rest from reference TRBV2 and TRBJ1-1): EPEVTQTPSHQVTQMGQEVILRCVPISNHLYFYWYRQILGQKVEFLVSFYNNEISEKSEIFDDQFSVERPDGSNFTLKIRSTKLEDSAMYFCASRSSGDTEAFFGQGTRLTVV.

This clonotype was detected only a few times. This chain uses TRBV9 with TRBJ2-1, with 9 bases aligning to TRBD1. The V gene's germline CDR1 is SGDLS and CDR2 YYNGEE. There are 15 residues in the CDR3. The ends lost 3 bases at V and 4 bases at J; junction bases unmatched: 5. CDR3 bases: TGTGCCAGCAGCGCCACAGGGGGCTCATACAATGAGCAGTTCTTC. Translating gives CASSATGGSYNEQFF.

CDR3: CSAMDVGNQPQHF. CDR3 DNA: TGCAGTGCTATGGACGTGGGCAATCAGCCCCAGCATTTT. The chain has TRBV20-1 and TRBJ1-5, with D hard to call. CDR1 DFQATT and CDR2 SNEGSKA come from the germline V gene (reference sequence). There are 13 residues in the CDR3. V lost 4 bases to trimming and J lost 2 bases, with 9 bases between them.

This clonotype has just a few counts. The J gene is TRBJ1-2, the V gene TRBV12-3 or TRBV12-4; no clear D gene. CDR3 size: 13 residues. The V gene lost 2 bases and the J gene lost 4 bases, with 8 bases spanning the gap. The CDR3 coding sequence is TGTGCCAGCAGTTTACACGCACCCTATGGCTACACCTTC. Its translation: CASSLHAPYGYTF.

This clonotype was seen a few times. The rearrangement uses TRBV4-1 and TRBJ2-7; D is unresolved. CDR3 length: 17 residues. Trimming left V 0 bases short and J 3 bases short, with 18 bases between. Germline V gene sequence: CDR1 MGHRA, CDR2 YSYEKL. CDR3 nucleotide sequence: TGCGCCAGCAGCCAAGACCCACGCCGATCCGATCTCTACGAGCAGTACTTC. Protein: CASSQDPRRSDLYEQYF.

This chain connects TRBV6-5 to TRBJ2-1; 7 bases are a match to TRBD2. Judging by the DNA end, TRBJ2-7 fits better; the J call may be wrong. CDR1 is MNHEY and CDR2 is SVGAGI in the germline V gene. This CDR3 contains 20 residues. CDR3 in amino acids: CASSYSYRGVGVGSYNEQYF. As DNA, the CDR3 is TGTGCCAGCAGTTATTCCTATCGGGGGGTGGGTGTGGGGTCCTACAATGAGCAGTACTTC.

This clonotype was detected a few times. This sequence joins TRBV25-1 and TRBJ1-5; weak D call: TRBD1 (5 bases). The length of the CDR3 is 15 residues. V was pared by 4 bases and J by 0 bases, with 10 bases between. Germline lookup yields CDR1 MGHDK and CDR2 SYGVNS. CDR3 coding DNA: TGTGCCAGCAGTGTCGACAGTGGTAGCAATCAGCCCCAGCATTTT. It yields the protein CASSVDSGSNQPQHF.